This entry lists 26 T cell receptor beta chains sequenced from one sample in a study of tumor-infiltrating lymphocytes in primary liver carcinoma. Production of TCR beta cDNA used 500 ng total RNA together with a constant-region primer. Amplification in three nested multiplex PCR rounds with slightly modified ARM-PCR gave rise to TCR beta libraries. PCR rounds one and two used TRBV1-TRBV30 forward primers with a C-beta reverse primer for approximately 11 cycles each. TCRdb ran MiXCR on the multiplex PCR reads and lists one entry per CDR3 protein. The repertoire holds approximately 300,000 distinct CDR3 sequences, with 65% as singletons. Blood RNA was derived from unsorted whole blood, and germline DNA was extracted too. What was sequenced was peripheral blood. These receptors were taken from a man aged 40-49 years with primary liver carcinoma and hepatitis B virus infection.

This sequence joins TRBV7-9 and TRBJ1-2, with D uncertain. With 1 base removed from V and 8 bases from J, the gap between germline ends came to 8 bases. In germline, CDR1 is SEHNR, CDR2 FQNEAQ (reference sequence). CDR3 length equals 12 residues. CDR3 bases: TGTGCCAGCAGCTTAGAAGGGTGGGGCTACACCTTC. Translating it yields CASSLEGWGYTF.

This clonotype was counted many times. V gene TRBV6-6 combines with J gene TRBJ1-5; TRBD1 is a possible D gene (5 bases). The CDR3 is 16 amino acids. V was clipped by 4 bases and J by 5 bases, with 18 bases between them. Germline V gene lookup returns CDR1 MNHNY and CDR2 SVGAGI (reference sequence). The CDR3 DNA sequence: TGTGCCAGCAGTTCTCACGTTGACAGCGAAGATCAGCCCCAGCATTTT. Translation gives CASSSHVDSEDQPQHF.

With regard to this clonotype: The junction departs from germline at one end; a sequencing error may be responsible. The chain recombines TRBV28 with TRBJ1-6; D gene ambiguous. Per germline, CDR1 MDHEN and CDR2 SYDVKM. The CDR3 is 12 amino acids. The CDR3 here is CVSSLGSSPLHF. CDR3 DNA sequence: TGTGTCAGCAGTTTAGGGAGTTCACCCCTCCACTTT. Drawing the rest from reference TRBV28 and TRBJ1-6, the complete variable domain is DVKVTQSSRYLVKRTGEKVFLECVQDMDHENMFWYRQDPGLGLRLIYFSYDVKMKEKGDIPEGYSVSREKKERFSLILESASTNQTSMYLCVSSLGSSPLHFGNGTRLTVT.

This clonotype showed up just once. The junction departs from germline at one end; a sequencing error may be responsible. CDR3 DNA: TGTGACAGCACTATGACTGCTGCCTACAATGAGCAGTTCTTC. Translation gives CDSTMTAAYNEQFF. The J gene is TRBJ2-1, the V gene TRBV6-2 or TRBV6-3; no reliable D call. Germline V gene data show CDR1 as MNHEY and CDR2 as SVGEGT. CDR3 size: 14 residues.

As to this clonotype: Its ends do not fully match the called genes, so a read error is possible. The rearrangement links TRBV7-9 to TRBJ1-6; D is possibly TRBD1 (6 bases). CDR3 size: 15 residues. Germline loops: CDR1 SEHNR, CDR2 FQNEAQ (reference sequence). This chain's CDR3 is CASSSGGAYNSPFHF. Written as DNA, the CDR3 is TGTGCCAGCAGCTCCGGGGGGGCCTATAATTCACCCTTCCACTTT.

Concerning this clonotype: A single base separates this from a much larger clone, so it may be a read error. This rearrangement joins TRBV29-1 to TRBJ2-1; no definite D call. The germline V gene encodes CDR1 SQVTM and CDR2 ANQGSEA. V gave up 3 bases and J gave up 7 bases, with 7 bases separating them. There are 11 residues in the CDR3. CDR3 nucleotides: TGCAGCGTTGATCAAGGAAATGAGCAGTTCTTC. Translating gives CSVDQGNEQFF.

To note about this clonotype: Since a much larger clone is just one base distant, this may be a read error. J is TRBJ2-7 and V is TRBV12-3 or TRBV12-4, with 12 bases aligning to TRBD1. The CDR3 runs to 18 residues. J gave up 6 bases and V 2 bases, and 14 bases lay outside the gene matches. CDR3 sequence: CASSLRGTGGYESREQYF. In DNA, the CDR3 is TGTGCCAGCAGTTTACGGGGGACAGGGGGCTATGAGTCGCGCGAGCAGTACTTC.

The table lists this clonotype with many counts. V and J are TRBV12-3 or TRBV12-4 and TRBJ2-7; TRBD2 matches at 9 bases. Trimming took 6 bases from V and 0 from J; bases not matched to a gene: 3. This CDR3 is 14 amino acids long. CDR3 amino acids: CASSLAGHSYEQYF. The DNA of the CDR3 is TGTGCCAGCAGCCTAGCGGGGCACTCCTACGAGCAGTACTTC.

Worth noting for this clonotype: Just one base apart from a much larger clone, this may be a read error. The chain carries TRBV12-5 and TRBJ2-7, with D uncertain. The CDR3 totals 12 residues. The germline V gene has CDR1 LGHNT and CDR2 FRNRAP. The CDR3 DNA reads as TGTGTTAGTGGTTTTACGCAATCCGAGCAGTACTTC. Encoded protein: CVSGFTQSEQYF.

As concerns this clonotype: A much larger clone lies a single base off, so this may be a read error. The genes are TRBV6-5 and TRBJ1-2; weak D call: TRBD1 (5 bases). Trimming cost V 10 bases and J 2 bases, with 14 bases left between them. The CDR3 spans 13 residues. CDR1 is MNHEY and CDR2 is SVGAGI in the germline V gene. The CDR3 bases are TGTGCCAACACGGGGACGGGGAACTATGGCTACACCTTC. Translated: CANTGTGNYGYTF.

V is TRBV4-2 and J is TRBJ2-7, with TRBD1 matching 7 bases. CDR3 length: 21 residues. V was clipped by 4 bases and J by 7 bases; unmatched bases: 31. Germline V gene sequence: CDR1 LGHNA, CDR2 YNFKEQ. The CDR3, as DNA: TGTGCCAGCAGCCTAGTAATTTCTAGGACAGGAGAACTCCTAAGGGGTTATGAGCAGTACTTC. The encoded protein is CASSLVISRTGELLRGYEQYF.

On this clonotype: This sequence may be a read error, since a much larger clone differs from it by one base. The V call is TRBV29-1, the J call TRBJ2-1, with a tentative D call TRBD2 (6 bases). Trimming removed 0 bases at V and 8 bases at J, with 17 bases between. The CDR3 spans 15 residues. CDR1 is SQVTM, CDR2 ANQGSEA, per germline. This CDR3 is CSVEEGTGGTHEQFF. For the CDR3, the DNA is TGCAGCGTTGAAGAAGGGACTGGCGGGACCCATGAGCAGTTCTTC.

This clonotype appeared a few times. The V call is TRBV28, the J call TRBJ1-5; 10 positions match TRBD1. The CDR3 runs to 17 residues. Germline V gene data show CDR1 as MDHEN and CDR2 as SYDVKM. V lost 4 bases, J lost 7 bases, and 13 bases stayed unmatched. The CDR3 sequence: CASSSFEGQGFLQPQHF. The CDR3 DNA reads TGTGCCAGCAGTTCGTTTGAGGGACAGGGGTTTTTACAGCCCCAGCATTTT.

The V gene is TRBV5-4, the J gene TRBJ2-7; D ambiguous. CDR3 length: 15 amino acids. Deletions cut 2 bases from V and 0 bases from J, with 12 bases between. Germline CDR1 is SGHNT and CDR2 is YYREEE (reference sequence). The CDR3 protein is CASSLPHQNSYEQYF. The CDR3, as DNA: TGTGCCAGCAGCTTACCACACCAGAACTCCTACGAGCAGTACTTC.

Of note for this clonotype: The junction departs from the called germline gene at one end, perhaps through a read error. This chain uses TRBV6-1 with TRBJ2-1, with a tentative D call TRBD2 (6 bases). Per the germline V gene, CDR1 is MNHNS and CDR2 is SASEGT. The CDR3 has 15 amino acids. The CDR3 here is CVSSEWGDSYNEQFF. The DNA of the CDR3 is TGTGTCAGCAGTGAATGGGGGGACTCCTACAATGAGCAGTTCTTC.

The J gene is TRBJ2-7, the V gene TRBV5-6; 9 bases map to TRBD1. The CDR3 runs 14 residues. V lost 5 bases, J lost 3 bases, and 6 bases stayed unmatched. Germline V lookup: CDR1 SGHDT, CDR2 YYEEEE. The CDR3: CASRRTGAYYEQYF. The DNA of the CDR3 is TGTGCCAGCAGGAGGACAGGGGCGTACTACGAGCAGTACTTC.

For this clonotype: Just one base apart from a much larger clone, this may be a read error. The J gene is TRBJ2-3, the V gene TRBV12-3 or TRBV12-4, with 9 bases matching TRBD2. The CDR3 consists of 15 residues. V was pared by 6 bases and J by 2 bases, with 6 bases of the junction left unmatched. CDR3: CASRPSGVITDTQYF. The CDR3 region has the DNA TGTGCCAGCAGACCTAGCGGGGTTATCACAGATACGCAGTATTTT.

The chain uses TRBV4-3 and TRBJ2-1; 7 nucleotides line up with TRBD1. The germline V gene encodes CDR1 LGHNA and CDR2 YSLEER. V lost 4 bases to trimming and J lost 9 bases; unmatched junction nucleotides: 15. This CDR3 comprises 16 residues. In DNA form, the CDR3 reads TGCGCCAGCAGCCTTAATCCGGGACAGTGGGTAGGTGAGCAGTTCTTC. Its protein is CASSLNPGQWVGEQFF.

A note on this clonotype: The junction departs from germline at one end; a sequencing error may be responsible. The chain carries TRBV29-1 and TRBJ1-1; TRBD1 might be the D (5 bases). The length of the CDR3 is 15 residues. Germline CDR1 and CDR2: SQVTM and ANQGSEA. CDR3 nucleotide sequence: TGCAGCCTTGCCCCAGGGTGGGGGATGAACATTGAAGCTTTCTTT. It encodes CSLAPGWGMNIEAFF.

For this clonotype: The germline gene is not matched at one end of the junction; a read error may be the cause. This CDR3 reads CASSSLENEKFF. CDR3 in DNA: TGCGCCAGCAGCTCGCTAGAGAATGAGAAGTTCTTC. The rearrangement uses TRBV5-1 and TRBJ2-1; unclear D gene. The CDR3 has 12 residues. Germline V lookup: CDR1 SGHRS, CDR2 YFSETQ. Complete variable domain (other parts from reference TRBV5-1 and TRBJ2-1): KAGVTQTPRYLIKTRGQQVTLSCSPISGHRSVSWYQQTPGQGLQFLFEYFSETQRNKGNFPGRFSGRQFSNSRSEMNVSTLELGDSALYLCASSSLENEKFFGPGTRLTVL.

The chain has TRBV5-1 and TRBJ2-1; 10 positions agree with TRBD2. The ends lost 2 bases at V and 5 bases at J; junction bases unmatched: 10. The CDR3 extends over 17 amino acids. CDR1 is SGHRS, CDR2 YFSETQ, per germline. The chain's CDR3 is CASSFNFRTSGNNEQFF. The CDR3 nucleotides are TGCGCCAGCAGCTTTAACTTCCGGACTAGCGGAAACAATGAGCAGTTCTTC.

On this clonotype itself: This clone may be a read error of a much larger clone one base away. This chain uses TRBV4-2 with TRBJ2-7; 12 bases fit TRBD2. This CDR3 is 16 amino acids long. Germline V CDR1 and CDR2: LGHNA, YNFKEQ. The CDR3: CANSQFGTSGGYEQYF. The DNA for the CDR3 is TGTGCCAACAGCCAGTTTGGTACTAGCGGGGGGTACGAGCAGTACTTC.

To note about this clonotype: The junction departs from the called germline gene at one end, perhaps through a read error. V gene TRBV11-2 combines with J gene TRBJ2-2; D is perhaps TRBD1 (5 bases). Germline V lookup: CDR1 SGHAT, CDR2 FQNNGV. CDR3 length: 15 residues. DNA of the CDR3: TGTGCCGGCAGCTTAAGACATGGGGCGGCCGGGGAGCTGTTTTTT. It is translated as CAGSLRHGAAGELFF.

A note on this clonotype: This may arise from a read error, as a much more abundant clone is one base away. This sequence joins TRBV10-3 and TRBJ2-5; D unclear. Deletions cut 4 bases from V and 5 bases from J, with 11 bases between. This CDR3 has 13 residues. The germline V gene has CDR1 ENHRY and CDR2 SYGVKD. The DNA of the CDR3 is TGTGCCATCAGTGCGGACGGAAGGGAGACCCAGTACTTC. Protein sequence: CAISADGRETQYF.

About this clonotype: The junction and the germline gene differ at one end; a read error may be behind it. The chain is built from TRBV11-1 and TRBJ2-7, with D maybe TRBD1 (6 bases). Germline CDR1 reads SGHAT; CDR2 reads FQDESV (reference sequence). This CDR3 is 14 amino acids long. The CDR3 coding sequence is TGTACCAGCAGCTTTGAGCAGGGGTTCGACGAGCAGTACTTC. Translating gives CTSSFEQGFDEQYF.

Regarding this clonotype: Just one base apart from a much larger clone, this may be a read error. The chain joins TRBV6-1 to TRBJ2-7; 7 bases map to TRBD1. Germline V gene lookup returns CDR1 MNHNS and CDR2 SASEGT. This CDR3 is 16 amino acids long. DNA for the CDR3: TGTACCAGCAGTGAAGCGCTTTACCAGGGGGCCTACGAGCAGTACTTC. Translating gives CTSSEALYQGAYEQYF.